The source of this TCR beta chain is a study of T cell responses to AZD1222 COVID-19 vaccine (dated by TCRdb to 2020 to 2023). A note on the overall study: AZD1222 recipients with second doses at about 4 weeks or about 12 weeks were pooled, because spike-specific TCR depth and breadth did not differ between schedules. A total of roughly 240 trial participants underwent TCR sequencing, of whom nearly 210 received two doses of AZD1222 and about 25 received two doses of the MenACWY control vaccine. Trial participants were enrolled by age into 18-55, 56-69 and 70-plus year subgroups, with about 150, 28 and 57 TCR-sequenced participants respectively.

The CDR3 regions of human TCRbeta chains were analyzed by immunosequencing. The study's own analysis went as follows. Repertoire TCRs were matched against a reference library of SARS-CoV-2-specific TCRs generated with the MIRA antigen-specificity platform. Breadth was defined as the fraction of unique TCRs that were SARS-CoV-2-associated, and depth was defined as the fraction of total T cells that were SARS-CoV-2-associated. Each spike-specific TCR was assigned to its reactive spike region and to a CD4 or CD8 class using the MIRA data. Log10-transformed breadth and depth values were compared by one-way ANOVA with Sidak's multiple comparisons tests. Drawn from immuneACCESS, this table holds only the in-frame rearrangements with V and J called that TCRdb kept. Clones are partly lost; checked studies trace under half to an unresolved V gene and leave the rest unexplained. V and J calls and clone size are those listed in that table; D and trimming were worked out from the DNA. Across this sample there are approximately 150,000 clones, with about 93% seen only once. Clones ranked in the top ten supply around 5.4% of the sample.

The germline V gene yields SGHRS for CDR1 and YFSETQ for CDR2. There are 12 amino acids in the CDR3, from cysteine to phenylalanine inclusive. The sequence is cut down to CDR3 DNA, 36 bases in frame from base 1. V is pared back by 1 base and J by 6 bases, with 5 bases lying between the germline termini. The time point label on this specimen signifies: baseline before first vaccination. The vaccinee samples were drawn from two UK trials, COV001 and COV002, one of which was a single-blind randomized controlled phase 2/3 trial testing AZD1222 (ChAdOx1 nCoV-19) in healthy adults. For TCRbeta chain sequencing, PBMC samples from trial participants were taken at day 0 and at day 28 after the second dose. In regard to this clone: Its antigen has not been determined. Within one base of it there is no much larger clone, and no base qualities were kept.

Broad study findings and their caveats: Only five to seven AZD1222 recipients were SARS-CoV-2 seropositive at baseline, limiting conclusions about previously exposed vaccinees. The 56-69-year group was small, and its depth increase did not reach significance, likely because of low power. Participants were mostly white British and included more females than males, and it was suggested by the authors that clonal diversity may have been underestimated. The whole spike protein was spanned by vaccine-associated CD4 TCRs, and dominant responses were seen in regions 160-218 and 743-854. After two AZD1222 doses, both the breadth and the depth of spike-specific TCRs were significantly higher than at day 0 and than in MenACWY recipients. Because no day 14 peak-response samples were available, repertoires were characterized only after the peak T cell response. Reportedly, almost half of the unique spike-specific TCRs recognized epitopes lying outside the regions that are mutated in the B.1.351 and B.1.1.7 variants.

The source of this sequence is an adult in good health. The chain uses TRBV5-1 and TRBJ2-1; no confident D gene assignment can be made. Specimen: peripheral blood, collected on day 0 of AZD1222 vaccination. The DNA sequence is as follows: TGCGCCAGCAGCTTGACCACCAATGAGCAGTTCTTC. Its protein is CASSLTTNEQFF.